This entry concerns a single T cell receptor beta chain. This CDR3 comprises 14 residues. Germline V gene lookup returns CDR1 SGHAT and CDR2 FQNNGV. Trimming removed 5 bases at V and 5 bases at J, with 15 bases between. The data were taken from a study of blood T cell repertoires in COVID-19. On the study more broadly: The study drew acute and convalescent COVID-19 samples from the United States, Italy and Spain. PBMCs, B-cell-depleted T cells, or T cells were the source of the cDNA or gDNA that made up the material.

Authors' data handling: Reference gene primer amplification yielded estimated nucleated cell counts. TCRdb's copy holds only in-frame clones and misses some; the assay was immunoSEQ multiplex PCR. V, J and clone size are those of that table, while D and trimming were read from the DNA. The data hold 30,000 to 35,000 clones, with 78% observed a single time. The J gene is TRBJ2-5, the V gene TRBV11-2; the D gene is possibly TRBD2 (6 bases). The sequencing input was peripheral blood. This clonotype was obtained from a woman aged 55-69 years with acute or convalescent COVID-19. CDR3 region: CASSPGLRSETQYF. The CDR3 coding sequence is TGTGCCAGCAGCCCGGGACTGCGCAGCGAGACCCAGTACTTC.